The T cell receptor (beta chain) described here comes from a study of identical twins. Carrying unique molecular identifiers, the cDNA also gained a universal primer site through template switching. TCRdb re-analysed the 5' RACE reads in MiXCR, keeping a single row per CDR3 protein. The sample lists under 800,000 distinct CDR3 sequences, over 20% occurring once. The length of the CDR3 is 15 residues. CDR1 is MNHEY, CDR2 SVGEGT, per germline. The V end was cut by 4 bases, the J end by 2 bases, with 14 bases between. These data are also associated with another study on T cells expressing NK-cell markers. As reported in that work: Obtained from sorted CD3+CD56+NKG2C+, CD3+CD56+NKG2C- and CD3+CD56-NKG2C+ T cells were the TCR beta repertoires. Seven HCMV-seropositive donors and one seronegative donor made up the eight sequenced donors. In several donors, dominant clonotypes made up roughly 28.3-65% of CD3+CD56-NKG2C+ cells.

The chain is built from TRBV6-2 or TRBV6-3 and TRBJ1-1; D might be TRBD1 (6 bases). Sequenced input: PBMCs. This sequence originates from a woman between 18 and 29 years old in good health. For the CDR3, the DNA is TGTGCCAGCAGTTCCTACGGACAGCCCAACACTGAAGCTTTCTTT. As protein: CASSSYGQPNTEAFF.